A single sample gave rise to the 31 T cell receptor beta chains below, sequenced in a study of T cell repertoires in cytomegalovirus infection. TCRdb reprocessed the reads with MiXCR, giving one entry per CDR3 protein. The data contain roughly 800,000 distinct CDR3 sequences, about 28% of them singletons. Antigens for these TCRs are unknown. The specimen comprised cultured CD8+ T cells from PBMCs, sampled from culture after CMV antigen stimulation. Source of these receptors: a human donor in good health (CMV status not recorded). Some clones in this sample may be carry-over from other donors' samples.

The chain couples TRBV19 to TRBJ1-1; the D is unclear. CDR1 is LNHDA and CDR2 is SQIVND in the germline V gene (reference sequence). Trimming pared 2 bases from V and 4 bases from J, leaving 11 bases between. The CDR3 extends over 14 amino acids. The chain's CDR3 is CASSISSRGTEAFF. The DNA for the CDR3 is TGTGCCAGTAGTATATCGAGTCGGGGCACTGAAGCTTTCTTT. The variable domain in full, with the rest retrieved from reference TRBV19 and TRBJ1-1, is DGGITQSPKYLFRKEGQNVTLSCEQNLNHDAMYWYRQDPGQGLRLIYYSQIVNDFQKGDIAEGYSVSREKKESFPLTVTSAQKNPTAFYLCASSISSRGTEAFFGQGTRLTVV.

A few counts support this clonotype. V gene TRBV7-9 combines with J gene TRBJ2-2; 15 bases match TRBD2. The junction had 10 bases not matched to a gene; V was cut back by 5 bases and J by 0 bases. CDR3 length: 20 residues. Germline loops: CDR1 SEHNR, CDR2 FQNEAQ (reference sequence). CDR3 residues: CASSPGLAGGPRANTGELFF. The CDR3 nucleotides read TGTGCCAGCAGCCCGGGACTAGCGGGGGGTCCGCGCGCGAACACCGGGGAGCTGTTTTTT.

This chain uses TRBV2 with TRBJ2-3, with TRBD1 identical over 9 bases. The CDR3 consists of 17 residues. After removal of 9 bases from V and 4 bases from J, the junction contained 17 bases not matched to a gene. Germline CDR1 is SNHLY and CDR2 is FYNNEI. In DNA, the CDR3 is TGTGCCAGGGACAGGGGCGAGGGGCAAGGAGTCGCAGATACGCAGTATTTT. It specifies CARDRGEGQGVADTQYF.

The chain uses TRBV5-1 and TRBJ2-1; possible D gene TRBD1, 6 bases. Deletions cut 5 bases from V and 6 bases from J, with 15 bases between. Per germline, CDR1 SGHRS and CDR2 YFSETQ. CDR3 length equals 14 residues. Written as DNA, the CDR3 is TGCGCCAGCAGGGACCACAGGGAAGCCAATGAGCAGTTCTTC. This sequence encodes CASRDHREANEQFF.

CDR3 DNA: TGTGCCAGCTCGCACGAGGGTACGGGGGTGAACACTGAAGCTTTCTTT. It specifies CASSHEGTGVNTEAFF. The V gene is TRBV6-2 or TRBV6-3, the J gene TRBJ1-1, with D perhaps matching TRBD1 (5 bases). The CDR3 spans 16 residues. The V end lost 8 bases, the J end lost 0 bases, and 19 bases lay between the germline ends. CDR1 is MNHEY and CDR2 is SVGEGT in the germline V gene.

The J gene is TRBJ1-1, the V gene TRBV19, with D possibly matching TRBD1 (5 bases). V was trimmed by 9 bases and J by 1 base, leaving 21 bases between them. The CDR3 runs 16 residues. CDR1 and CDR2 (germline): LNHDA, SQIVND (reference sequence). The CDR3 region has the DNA TGTGCCAGCCTCAGGGTGCATGAATTTCGGAACACTGAAGCTTTCTTT. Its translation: CASLRVHEFRNTEAFF.

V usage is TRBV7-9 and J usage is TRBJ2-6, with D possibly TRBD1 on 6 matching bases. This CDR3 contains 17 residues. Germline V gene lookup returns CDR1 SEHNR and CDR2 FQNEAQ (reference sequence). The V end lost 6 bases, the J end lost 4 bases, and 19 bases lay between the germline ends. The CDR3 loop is CASRWTVQMAGANVLTF. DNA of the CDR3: TGTGCCAGCAGGTGGACAGTTCAGATGGCCGGGGCCAACGTCCTGACTTTC.

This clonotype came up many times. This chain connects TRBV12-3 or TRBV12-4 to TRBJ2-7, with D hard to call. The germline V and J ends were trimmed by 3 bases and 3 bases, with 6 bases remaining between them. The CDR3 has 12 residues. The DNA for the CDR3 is TGTGCCAGCAGTTTTGGAGACTACGAGCAGTACTTC. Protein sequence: CASSFGDYEQYF.

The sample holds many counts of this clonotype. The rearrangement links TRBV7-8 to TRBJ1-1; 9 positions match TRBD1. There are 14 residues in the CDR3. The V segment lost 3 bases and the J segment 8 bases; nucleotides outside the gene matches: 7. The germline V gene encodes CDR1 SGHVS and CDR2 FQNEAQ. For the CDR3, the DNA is TGTGCCAGCAGCTTGGAAAACAGGGGGCTAGAAGCTTTCTTT. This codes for CASSLENRGLEAFF. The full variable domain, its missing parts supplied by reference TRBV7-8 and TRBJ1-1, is GAGVSQSPRYKVAKRGQDVALRCDPISGHVSLFWYQQALGQGPEFLTYFQNEAQLDKSGLPSDRFFAERPEGSVSTLKIQRTQQEDSAVYLCASSLENRGLEAFFGQGTRLTVV.

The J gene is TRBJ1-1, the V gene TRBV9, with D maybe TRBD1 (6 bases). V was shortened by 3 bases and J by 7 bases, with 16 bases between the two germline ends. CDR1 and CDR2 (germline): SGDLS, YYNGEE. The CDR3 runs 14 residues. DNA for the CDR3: TGTGCCAGCAGCGAAGGGGGGGGGGCGGATGAAGCTTTCTTT. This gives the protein CASSEGGGADEAFF.

This chain's CDR3 is CASSLLGTSDEQFF. DNA of the CDR3: TGTGCCAGCAGTTTATTGGGCACTTCCGATGAGCAGTTCTTC. V gene TRBV27 combines with J gene TRBJ2-1; D gene unclear. Germline V gives CDR1 MNHEY, CDR2 SMNVEV (reference sequence). The ends were cut back, 1 base at V and 8 bases at J, with 12 bases in the middle. This CDR3 is built from 14 residues.

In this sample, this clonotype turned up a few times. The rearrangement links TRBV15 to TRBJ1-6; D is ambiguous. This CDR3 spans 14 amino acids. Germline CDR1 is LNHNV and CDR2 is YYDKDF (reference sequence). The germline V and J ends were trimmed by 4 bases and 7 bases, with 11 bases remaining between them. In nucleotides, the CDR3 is TGTGCCACCAGCACCCTCGGAACGAATTCACCCCTCCACTTT. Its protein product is CATSTLGTNSPLHF.

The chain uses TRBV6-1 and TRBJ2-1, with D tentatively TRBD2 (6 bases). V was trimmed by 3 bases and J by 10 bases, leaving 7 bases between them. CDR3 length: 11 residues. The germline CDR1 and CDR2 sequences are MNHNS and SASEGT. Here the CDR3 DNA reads TGTGCCAGCAGTGACGGGGGAGAGCAGTTCTTC. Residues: CASSDGGEQFF.

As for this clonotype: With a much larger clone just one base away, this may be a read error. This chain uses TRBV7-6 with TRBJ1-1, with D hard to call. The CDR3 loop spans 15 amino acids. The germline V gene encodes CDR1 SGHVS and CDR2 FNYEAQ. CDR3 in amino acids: CVSSLAEDSNTEAFF. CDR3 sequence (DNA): TGTGTCAGCAGCTTAGCCGAGGACTCGAACACTGAAGCTTTCTTT. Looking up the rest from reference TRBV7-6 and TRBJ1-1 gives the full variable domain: GAGVSQSPRYKVTKRGQDVALRCDPISGHVSLYWYRQALGQGPEFLTYFNYEAQQDKSGLPNDRFSAERPEGSISTLTIQRTEQRDSAMYRCVSSLAEDSNTEAFFGQGTRLTVV.

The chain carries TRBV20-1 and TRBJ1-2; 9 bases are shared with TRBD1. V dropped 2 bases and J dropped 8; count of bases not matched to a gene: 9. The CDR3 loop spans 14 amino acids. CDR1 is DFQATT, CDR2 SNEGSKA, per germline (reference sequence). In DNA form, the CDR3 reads TGCAGTGCTAGATCTCCCGGGACAGGGAACGGCTACACCTTC. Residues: CSARSPGTGNGYTF.

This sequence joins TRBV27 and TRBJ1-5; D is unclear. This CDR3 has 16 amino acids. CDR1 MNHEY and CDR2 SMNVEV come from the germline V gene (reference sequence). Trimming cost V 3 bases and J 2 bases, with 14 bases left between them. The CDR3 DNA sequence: TGTGCCAGCAGTTTTGCTTGGGAGGGAGGCAATCAGCCCCAGCATTTT. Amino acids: CASSFAWEGGNQPQHF.

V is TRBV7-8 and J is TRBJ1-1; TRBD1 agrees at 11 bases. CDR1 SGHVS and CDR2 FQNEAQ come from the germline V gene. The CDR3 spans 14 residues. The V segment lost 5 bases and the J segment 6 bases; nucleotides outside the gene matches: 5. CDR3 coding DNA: TGTGCCAGCAGCCACGGACAGGGGGCTTCTGAAGCTTTCTTT. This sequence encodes CASSHGQGASEAFF.

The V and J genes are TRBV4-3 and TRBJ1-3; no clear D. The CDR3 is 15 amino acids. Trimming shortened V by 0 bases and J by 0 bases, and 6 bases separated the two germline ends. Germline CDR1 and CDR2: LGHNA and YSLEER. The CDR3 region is CASSQDGDSGNTIYF. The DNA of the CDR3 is TGCGCCAGCAGCCAAGACGGGGACTCTGGAAACACCATATATTTT.

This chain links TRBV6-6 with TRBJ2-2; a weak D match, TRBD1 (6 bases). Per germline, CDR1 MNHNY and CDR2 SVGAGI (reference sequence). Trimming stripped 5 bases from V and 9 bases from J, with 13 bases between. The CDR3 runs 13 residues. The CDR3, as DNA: TGTGCCAGCAGTCCTGATCAGGGGAGGGAGCTGTTTTTT. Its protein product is CASSPDQGRELFF.

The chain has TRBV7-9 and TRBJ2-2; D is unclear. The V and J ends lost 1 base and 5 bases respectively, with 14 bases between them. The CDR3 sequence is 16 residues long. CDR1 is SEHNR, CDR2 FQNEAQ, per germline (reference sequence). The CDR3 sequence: CASSLEFHLGTGELFF. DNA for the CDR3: TGTGCCAGCAGCTTAGAGTTCCACCTAGGGACCGGGGAGCTGTTTTTT.

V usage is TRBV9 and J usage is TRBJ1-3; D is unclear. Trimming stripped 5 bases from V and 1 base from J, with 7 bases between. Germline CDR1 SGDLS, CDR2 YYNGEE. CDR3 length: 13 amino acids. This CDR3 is CASRAGSGNTIYF. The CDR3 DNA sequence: TGTGCCAGCAGAGCGGGGTCTGGAAACACCATATATTTT.

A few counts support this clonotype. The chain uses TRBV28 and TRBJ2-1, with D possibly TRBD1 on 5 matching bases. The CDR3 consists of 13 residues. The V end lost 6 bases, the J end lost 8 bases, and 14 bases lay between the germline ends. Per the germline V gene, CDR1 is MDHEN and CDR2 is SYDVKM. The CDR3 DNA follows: TGTGCCAGCAGCCTTACAGGTGTTGATGAGCAGTTCTTC. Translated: CASSLTGVDEQFF.

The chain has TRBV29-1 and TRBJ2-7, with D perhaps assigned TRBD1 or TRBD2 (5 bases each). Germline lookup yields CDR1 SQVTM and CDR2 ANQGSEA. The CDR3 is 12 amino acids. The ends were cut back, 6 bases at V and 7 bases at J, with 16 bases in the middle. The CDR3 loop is CSVSGGPGEQYF. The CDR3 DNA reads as TGCAGCGTCTCTGGGGGTCCAGGGGAGCAGTACTTC.

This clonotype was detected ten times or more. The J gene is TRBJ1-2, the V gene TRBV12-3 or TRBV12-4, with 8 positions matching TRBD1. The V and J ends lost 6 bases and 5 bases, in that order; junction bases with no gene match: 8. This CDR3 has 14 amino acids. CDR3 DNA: TGTGCCAGCAGACCCGGGACAGGATTTTATGGCTACACCTTC. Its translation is CASRPGTGFYGYTF.

The DNA for the CDR3 is TGTGCCTGCGAGGTAGCTAACTATGGCTACACCTTC. It is translated as CACEVANYGYTF. V and J are TRBV12-3 or TRBV12-4 and TRBJ1-2, with D unresolved. With 11 bases removed from V and 0 bases from J, the gap between germline ends came to 10 bases. The CDR3 is 12 amino acids.

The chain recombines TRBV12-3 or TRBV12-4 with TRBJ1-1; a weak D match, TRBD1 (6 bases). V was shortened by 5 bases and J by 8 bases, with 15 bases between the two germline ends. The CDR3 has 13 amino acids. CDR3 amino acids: CASSNYRVGEAFF. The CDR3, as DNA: TGTGCCAGCAGTAACTACAGGGTCGGAGAAGCTTTCTTT.

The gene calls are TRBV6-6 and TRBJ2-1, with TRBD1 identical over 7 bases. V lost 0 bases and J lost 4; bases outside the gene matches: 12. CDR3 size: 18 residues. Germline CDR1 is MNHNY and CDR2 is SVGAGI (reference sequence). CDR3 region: CASSYSLIKDREYNEQFF. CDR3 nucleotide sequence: TGTGCCAGCAGTTACTCCCTAATTAAAGACAGGGAGTACAATGAGCAGTTCTTC.

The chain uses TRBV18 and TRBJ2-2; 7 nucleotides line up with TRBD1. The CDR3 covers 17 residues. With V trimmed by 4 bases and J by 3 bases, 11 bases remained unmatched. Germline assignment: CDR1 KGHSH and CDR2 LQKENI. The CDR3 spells CASSLVPGGSDTGELFF. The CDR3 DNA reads TGTGCCAGCTCACTTGTGCCAGGGGGTTCGGACACCGGGGAGCTGTTTTTT.

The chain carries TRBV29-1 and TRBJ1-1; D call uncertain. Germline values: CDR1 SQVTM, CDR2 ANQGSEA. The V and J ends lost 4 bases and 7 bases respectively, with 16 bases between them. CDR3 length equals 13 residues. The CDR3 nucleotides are TGCAGCGTTGTAATGTTTGGTACATATGAAGCTTTCTTT. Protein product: CSVVMFGTYEAFF.

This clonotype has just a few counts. The CDR3 DNA follows: TGTGCCAGCAGCCCTGGGAGGTTCGACAATGAGCAGTTCTTC. This sequence encodes CASSPGRFDNEQFF. The chain recombines TRBV7-6 with TRBJ2-1; a possible D gene is TRBD2 (6 bases). CDR3 length equals 14 residues. Germline-derived CDR1 and CDR2 are SGHVS and FNYEAQ. The V end was cut by 5 bases, the J end by 5 bases, with 13 bases between.

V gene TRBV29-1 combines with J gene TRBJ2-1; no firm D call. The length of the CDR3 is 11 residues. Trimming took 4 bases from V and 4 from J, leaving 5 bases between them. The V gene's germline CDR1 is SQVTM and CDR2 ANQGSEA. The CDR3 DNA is TGCAGCGTTGCAGGTTACAATGAGCAGTTCTTC. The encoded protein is CSVAGYNEQFF.